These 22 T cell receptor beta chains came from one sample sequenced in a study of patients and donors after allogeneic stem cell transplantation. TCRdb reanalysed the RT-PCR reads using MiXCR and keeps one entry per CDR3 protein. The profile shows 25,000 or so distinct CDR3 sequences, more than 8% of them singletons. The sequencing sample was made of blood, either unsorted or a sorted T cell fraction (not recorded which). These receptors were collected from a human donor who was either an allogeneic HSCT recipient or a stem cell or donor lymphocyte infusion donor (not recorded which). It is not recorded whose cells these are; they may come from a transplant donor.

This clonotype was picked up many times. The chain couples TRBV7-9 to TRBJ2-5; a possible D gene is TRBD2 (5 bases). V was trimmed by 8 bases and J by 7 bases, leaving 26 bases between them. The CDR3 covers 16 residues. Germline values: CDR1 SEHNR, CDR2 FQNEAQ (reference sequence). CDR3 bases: TGTGCCAGCCGCGGTGCTGGCATACCGCCACGGGGGACCCAGTACTTC. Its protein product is CASRGAGIPPRGTQYF. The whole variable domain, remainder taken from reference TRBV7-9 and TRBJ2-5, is DTGVSQNPRHKITKRGQNVTFRCDPISEHNRLYWYRQTLGQGPEFLTYFQNEAQLEKSRLLSDRFSAERPKGSFSTLEIQRTEQGDSAMYLCASRGAGIPPRGTQYFGPGTRLLVL.

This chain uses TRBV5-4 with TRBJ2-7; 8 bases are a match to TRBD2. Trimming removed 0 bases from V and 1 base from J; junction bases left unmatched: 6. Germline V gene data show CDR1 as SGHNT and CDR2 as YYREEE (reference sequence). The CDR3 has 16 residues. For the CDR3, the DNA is TGTGCCAGCAGCTTGGGTACAGGACTAGCATCCTACGAGCAGTACTTC. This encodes CASSLGTGLASYEQYF.

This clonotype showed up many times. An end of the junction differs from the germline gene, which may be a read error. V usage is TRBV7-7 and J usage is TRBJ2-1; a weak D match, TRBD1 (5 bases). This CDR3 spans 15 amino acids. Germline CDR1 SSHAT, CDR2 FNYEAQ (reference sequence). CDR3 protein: CASSPRLGAGNEQFF. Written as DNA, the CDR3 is TGTGCTAGCAGCCCTCGGCTTGGGGCCGGGAATGAGCAGTTCTTC.

CDR3 nucleotide sequence: TGTGCCAGCAGCGTAGCCCTCGATCCTTCATACGGGAACGGGGAGCTGTTTTTT. This sequence encodes CASSVALDPSYGNGELFF. The V and J genes are TRBV9 and TRBJ2-2, with D maybe TRBD2 (5 bases). Per germline, CDR1 SGDLS and CDR2 YYNGEE. This CDR3 has 18 residues. Trimming took 0 bases from V and 7 from J, leaving 22 bases between them.

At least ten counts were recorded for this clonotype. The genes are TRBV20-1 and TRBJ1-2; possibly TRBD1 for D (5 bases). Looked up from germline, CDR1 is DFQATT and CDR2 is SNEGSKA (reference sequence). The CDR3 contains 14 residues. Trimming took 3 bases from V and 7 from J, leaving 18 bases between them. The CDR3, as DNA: TGCAGTGCTAGCCTAAATGGGGGTCAGGGTGGCTACACCTTC. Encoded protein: CSASLNGGQGGYTF.

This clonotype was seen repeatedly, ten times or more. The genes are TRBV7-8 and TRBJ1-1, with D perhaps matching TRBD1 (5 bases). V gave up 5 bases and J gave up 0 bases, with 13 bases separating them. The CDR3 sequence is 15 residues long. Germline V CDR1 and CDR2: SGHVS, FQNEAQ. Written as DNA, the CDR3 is TGTGCCAGCAGCCGTTGGGACGGTTTGAACACTGAAGCTTTCTTT. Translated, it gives CASSRWDGLNTEAFF.

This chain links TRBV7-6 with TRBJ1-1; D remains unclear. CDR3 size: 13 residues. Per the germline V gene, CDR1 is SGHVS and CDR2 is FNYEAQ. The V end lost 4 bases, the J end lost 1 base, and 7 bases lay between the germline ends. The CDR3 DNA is TGTGCCAGCAGCTCACAGTCGAACACTGAAGCTTTCTTT. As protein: CASSSQSNTEAFF.

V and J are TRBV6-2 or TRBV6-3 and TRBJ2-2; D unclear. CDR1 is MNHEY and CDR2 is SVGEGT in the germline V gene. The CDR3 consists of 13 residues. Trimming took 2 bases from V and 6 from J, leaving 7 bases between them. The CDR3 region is CASSYLMAGELFF. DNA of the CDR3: TGTGCCAGCAGTTACCTCATGGCCGGGGAGCTGTTTTTT.

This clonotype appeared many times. The CDR3 coding sequence is TGTGCCAGCAGGGCACAGGCAGACACTGAAGCTTTCTTT. Protein: CASRAQADTEAFF. This chain links TRBV7-9 with TRBJ1-1; tentatively, D is TRBD1 (5 bases). V dropped 6 bases and J dropped 3 bases, with 11 bases sitting between them. This CDR3 comprises 13 residues. Germline V gene sequence: CDR1 SEHNR, CDR2 FQNEAQ (reference sequence).

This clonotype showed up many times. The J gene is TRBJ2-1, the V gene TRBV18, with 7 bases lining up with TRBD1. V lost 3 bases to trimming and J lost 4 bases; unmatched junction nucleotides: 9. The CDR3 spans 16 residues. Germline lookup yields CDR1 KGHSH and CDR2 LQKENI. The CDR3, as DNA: TGTGCCAGCTCACCGCCAGACAGGGAAGTTTACAATGAGCAGTTCTTC. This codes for CASSPPDREVYNEQFF.

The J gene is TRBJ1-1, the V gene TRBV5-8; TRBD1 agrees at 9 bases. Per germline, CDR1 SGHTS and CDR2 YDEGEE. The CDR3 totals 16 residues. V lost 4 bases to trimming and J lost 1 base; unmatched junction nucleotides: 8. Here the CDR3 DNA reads TGTGCCAGCAGCCGCTGGACAGGGGACTGGAACACTGAAGCTTTCTTT. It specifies CASSRWTGDWNTEAFF.

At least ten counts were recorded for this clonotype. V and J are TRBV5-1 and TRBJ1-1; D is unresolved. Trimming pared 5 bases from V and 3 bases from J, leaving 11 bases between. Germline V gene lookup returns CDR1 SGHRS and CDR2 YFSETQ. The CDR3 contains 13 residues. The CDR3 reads CASSYDPHTEAFF. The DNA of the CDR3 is TGCGCCAGCAGTTATGACCCCCACACTGAAGCTTTCTTT.

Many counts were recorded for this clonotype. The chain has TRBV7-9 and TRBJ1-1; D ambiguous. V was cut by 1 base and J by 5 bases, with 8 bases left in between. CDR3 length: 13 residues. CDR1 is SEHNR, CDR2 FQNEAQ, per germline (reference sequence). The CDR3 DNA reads TGTGCCAGCAGCTTAGTGTCATTAACTGAAGCTTTCTTT. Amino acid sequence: CASSLVSLTEAFF.

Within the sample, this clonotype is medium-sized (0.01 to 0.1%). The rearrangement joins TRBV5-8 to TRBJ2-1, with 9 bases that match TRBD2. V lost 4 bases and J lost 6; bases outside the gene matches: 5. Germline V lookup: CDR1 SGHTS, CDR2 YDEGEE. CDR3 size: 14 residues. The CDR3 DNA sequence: TGTGCCAGCAGCGTGGGGACTAGCCCCAATGAGCAGTTCTTC. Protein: CASSVGTSPNEQFF.

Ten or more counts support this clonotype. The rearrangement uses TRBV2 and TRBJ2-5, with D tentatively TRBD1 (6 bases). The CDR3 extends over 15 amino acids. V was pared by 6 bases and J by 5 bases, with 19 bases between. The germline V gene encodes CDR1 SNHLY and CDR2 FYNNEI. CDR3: CASRVDRGMVETQYF. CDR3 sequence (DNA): TGTGCCAGCAGGGTCGATAGGGGGATGGTCGAGACCCAGTACTTC.

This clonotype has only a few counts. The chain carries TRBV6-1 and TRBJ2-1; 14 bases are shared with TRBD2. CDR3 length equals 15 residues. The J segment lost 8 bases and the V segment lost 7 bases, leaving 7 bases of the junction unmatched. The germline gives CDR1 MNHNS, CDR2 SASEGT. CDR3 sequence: CASTNGLAGGDEQFF. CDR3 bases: TGTGCCAGCACCAACGGACTAGCGGGGGGTGATGAGCAGTTCTTC.

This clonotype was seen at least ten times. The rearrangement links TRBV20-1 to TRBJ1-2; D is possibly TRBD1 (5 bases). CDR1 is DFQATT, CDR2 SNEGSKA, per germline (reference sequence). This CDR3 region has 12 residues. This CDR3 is CSPGGPNYGYTF. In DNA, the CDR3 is TGCAGCCCCGGGGGACCGAACTATGGCTACACCTTC.

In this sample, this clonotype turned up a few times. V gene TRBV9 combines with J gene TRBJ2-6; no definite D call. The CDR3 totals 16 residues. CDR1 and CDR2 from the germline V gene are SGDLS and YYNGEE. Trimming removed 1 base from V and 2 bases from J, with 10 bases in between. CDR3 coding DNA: TGTGCCAGCAGCGTACCGTGGGGAACTGGGGCCAACGTCCTGACTTTC. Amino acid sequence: CASSVPWGTGANVLTF.

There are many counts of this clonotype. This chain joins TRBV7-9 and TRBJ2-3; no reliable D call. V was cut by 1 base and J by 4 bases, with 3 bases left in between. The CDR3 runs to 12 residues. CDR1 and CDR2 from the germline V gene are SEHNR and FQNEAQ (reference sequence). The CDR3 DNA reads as TGTGCCAGCAGCTTAGGGGCAGATACGCAGTATTTT. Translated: CASSLGADTQYF.

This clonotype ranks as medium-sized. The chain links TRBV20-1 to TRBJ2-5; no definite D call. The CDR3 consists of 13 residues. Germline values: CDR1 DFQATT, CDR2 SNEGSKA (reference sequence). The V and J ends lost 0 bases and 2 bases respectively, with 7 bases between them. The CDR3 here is CSARDDEQETQYF. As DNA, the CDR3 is TGCAGTGCTAGAGATGATGAACAAGAGACCCAGTACTTC.

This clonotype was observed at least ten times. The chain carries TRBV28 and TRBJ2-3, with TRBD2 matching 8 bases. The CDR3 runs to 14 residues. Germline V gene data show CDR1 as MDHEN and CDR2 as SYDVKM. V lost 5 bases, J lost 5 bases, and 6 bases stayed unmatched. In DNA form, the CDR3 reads TGTGCCAGCAGTCTCGGAGCGGGAGTAGATACGCAGTATTTT. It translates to CASSLGAGVDTQYF.

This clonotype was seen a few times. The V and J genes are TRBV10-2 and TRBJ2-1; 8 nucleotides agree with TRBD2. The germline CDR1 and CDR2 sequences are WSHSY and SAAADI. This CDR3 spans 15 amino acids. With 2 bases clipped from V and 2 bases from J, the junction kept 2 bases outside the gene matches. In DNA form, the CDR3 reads TGCGCCAGCAGTGAGGGTAGCGGGACCTACAATGAGCAGTTCTTC. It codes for CASSEGSGTYNEQFF.